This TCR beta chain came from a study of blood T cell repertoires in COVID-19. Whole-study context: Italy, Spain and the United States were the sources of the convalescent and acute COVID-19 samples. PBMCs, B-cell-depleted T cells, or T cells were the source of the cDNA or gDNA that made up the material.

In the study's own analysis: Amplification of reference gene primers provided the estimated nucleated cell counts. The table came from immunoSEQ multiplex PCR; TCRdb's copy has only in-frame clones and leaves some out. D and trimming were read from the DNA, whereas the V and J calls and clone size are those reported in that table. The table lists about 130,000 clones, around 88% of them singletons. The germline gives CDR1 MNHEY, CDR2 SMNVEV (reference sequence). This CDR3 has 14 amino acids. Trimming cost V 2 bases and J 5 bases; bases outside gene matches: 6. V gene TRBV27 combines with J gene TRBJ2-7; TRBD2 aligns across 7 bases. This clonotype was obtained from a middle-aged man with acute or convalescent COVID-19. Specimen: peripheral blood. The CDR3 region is CASSLRRESHEQYF. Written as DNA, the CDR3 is TGTGCCAGCAGTTTAAGGCGGGAGAGCCACGAGCAGTACTTC.